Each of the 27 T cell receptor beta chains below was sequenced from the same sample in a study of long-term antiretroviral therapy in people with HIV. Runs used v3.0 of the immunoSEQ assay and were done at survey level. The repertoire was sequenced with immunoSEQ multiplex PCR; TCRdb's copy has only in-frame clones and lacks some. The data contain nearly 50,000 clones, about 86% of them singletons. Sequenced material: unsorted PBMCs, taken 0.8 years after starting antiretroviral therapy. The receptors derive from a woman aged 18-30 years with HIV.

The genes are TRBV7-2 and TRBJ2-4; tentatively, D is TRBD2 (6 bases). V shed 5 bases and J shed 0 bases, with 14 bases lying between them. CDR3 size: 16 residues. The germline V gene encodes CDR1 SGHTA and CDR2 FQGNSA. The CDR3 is CASSPGTHLAKNIQYF. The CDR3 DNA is TGTGCCAGCAGCCCGGGGACTCACCTAGCCAAAAACATTCAGTACTTC.

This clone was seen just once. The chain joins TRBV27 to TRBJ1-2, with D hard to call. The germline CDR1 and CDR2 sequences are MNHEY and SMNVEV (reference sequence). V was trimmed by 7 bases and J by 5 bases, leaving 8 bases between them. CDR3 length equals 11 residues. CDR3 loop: CASNNGYGYTF. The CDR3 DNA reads TGTGCCAGCAATAATGGGTATGGCTACACCTTC.

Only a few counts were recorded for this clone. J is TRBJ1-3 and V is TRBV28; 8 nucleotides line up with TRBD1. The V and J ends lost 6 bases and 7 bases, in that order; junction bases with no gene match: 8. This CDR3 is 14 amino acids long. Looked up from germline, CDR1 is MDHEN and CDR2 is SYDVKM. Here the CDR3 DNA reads TGTGCCAGCAGCTCCCAGGGGGCGCGGAACACCATATATTTT. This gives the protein CASSSQGARNTIYF.

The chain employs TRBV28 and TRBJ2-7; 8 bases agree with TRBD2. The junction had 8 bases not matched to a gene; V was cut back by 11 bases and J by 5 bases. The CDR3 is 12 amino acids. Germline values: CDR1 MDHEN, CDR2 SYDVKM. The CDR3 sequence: CAGGGGLDEQYF. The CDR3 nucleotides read TGTGCCGGGGGCGGGGGGCTCGACGAGCAGTACTTC.

CDR3 amino acids: CASSLDGAHTEAFF. CDR3 DNA: TGTGCCAGCAGCTTAGACGGGGCGCACACTGAAGCTTTCTTT. The J gene is TRBJ1-1, the V gene TRBV7-2, with D possibly matching TRBD1 (5 bases). Germline-derived CDR1 and CDR2 are SGHTA and FQGNSA. Between the trimmed V and J ends, which lost 1 base and 3 bases, there was a span of 9 bases. This CDR3 is 14 amino acids long.

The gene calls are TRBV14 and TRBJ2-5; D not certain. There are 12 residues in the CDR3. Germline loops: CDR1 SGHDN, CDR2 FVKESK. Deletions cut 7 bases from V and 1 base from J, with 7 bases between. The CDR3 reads CASTAIQETQYF. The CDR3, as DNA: TGTGCCAGCACGGCAATCCAAGAGACCCAGTACTTC.

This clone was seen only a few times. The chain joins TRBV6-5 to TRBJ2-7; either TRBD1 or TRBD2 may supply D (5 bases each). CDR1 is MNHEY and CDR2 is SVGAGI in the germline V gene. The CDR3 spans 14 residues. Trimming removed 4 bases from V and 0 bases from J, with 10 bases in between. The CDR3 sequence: CASSSSGTSYEQYF. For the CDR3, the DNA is TGTGCCAGCAGTTCATCCGGGACCTCCTACGAGCAGTACTTC.

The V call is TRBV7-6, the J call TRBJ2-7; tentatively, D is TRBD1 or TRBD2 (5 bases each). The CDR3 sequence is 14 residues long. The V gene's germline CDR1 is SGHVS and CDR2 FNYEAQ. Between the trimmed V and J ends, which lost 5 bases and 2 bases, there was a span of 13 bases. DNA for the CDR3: TGTGCCAGCAGCCGTCGGGACGGACCCTACGAGCAGTACTTC. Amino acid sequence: CASSRRDGPYEQYF.

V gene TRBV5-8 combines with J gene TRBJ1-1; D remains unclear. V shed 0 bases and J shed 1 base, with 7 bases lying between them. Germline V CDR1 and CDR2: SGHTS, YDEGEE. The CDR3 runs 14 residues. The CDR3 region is CASSLVVGNTEAFF. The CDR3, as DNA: TGTGCCAGCAGCTTGGTTGTTGGGAACACTGAAGCTTTCTTT.

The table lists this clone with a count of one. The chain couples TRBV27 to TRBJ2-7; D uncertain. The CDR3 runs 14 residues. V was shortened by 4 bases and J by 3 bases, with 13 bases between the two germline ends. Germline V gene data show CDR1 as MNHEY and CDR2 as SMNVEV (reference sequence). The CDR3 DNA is TGTGCCAGCAGTTCACCCCTAATCCTCTACGAGCAGTACTTC. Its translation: CASSSPLILYEQYF.

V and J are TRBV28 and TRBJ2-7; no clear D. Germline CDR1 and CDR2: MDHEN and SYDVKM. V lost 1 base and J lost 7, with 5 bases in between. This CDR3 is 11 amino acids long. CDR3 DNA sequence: TGTGCCAGCAGTTTATCGTGGGAGCAGTACTTC. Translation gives CASSLSWEQYF.

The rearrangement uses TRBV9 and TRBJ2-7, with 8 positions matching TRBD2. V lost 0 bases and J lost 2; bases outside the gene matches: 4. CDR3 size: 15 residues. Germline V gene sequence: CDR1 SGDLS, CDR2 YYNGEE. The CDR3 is CASSVGVAGTYEQYF. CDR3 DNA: TGTGCCAGCAGCGTAGGGGTAGCGGGAACCTACGAGCAGTACTTC.

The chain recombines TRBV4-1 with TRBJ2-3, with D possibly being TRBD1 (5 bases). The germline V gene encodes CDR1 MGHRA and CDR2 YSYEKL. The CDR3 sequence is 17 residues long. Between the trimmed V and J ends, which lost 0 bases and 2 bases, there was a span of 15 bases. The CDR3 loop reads CASSQDPGIPYTDTQYF. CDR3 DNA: TGCGCCAGCAGCCAAGATCCAGGGATACCTTACACAGATACGCAGTATTTT.

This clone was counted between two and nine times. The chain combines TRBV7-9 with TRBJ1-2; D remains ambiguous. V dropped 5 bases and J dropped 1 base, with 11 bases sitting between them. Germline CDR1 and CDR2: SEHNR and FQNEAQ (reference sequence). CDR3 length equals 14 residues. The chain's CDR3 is CASSPGGVNYGYTF. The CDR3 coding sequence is TGTGCCAGCAGCCCGGGAGGAGTTAACTATGGCTACACCTTC.

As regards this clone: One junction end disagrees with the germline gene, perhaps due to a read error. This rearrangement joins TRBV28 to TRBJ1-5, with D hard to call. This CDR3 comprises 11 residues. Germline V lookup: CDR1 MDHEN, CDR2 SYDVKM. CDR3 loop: CASSSEYSSSF. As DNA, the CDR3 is TGTGCCAGCAGTTCCGAATACTCCTCCAGTTTT.

The CDR3, as DNA: TGTGCCAGCAGTGAAGGTTTTGACAGGGGGAGCACTGAAGCTTTCTTT. Translated, it gives CASSEGFDRGSTEAFF. This rearrangement joins TRBV6-1 to TRBJ1-1; 9 nucleotides match TRBD1. Trimming cost V 1 base and J 4 bases; bases outside gene matches: 7. Germline V gene data show CDR1 as MNHNS and CDR2 as SASEGT. The CDR3 sequence is 16 residues long.

The CDR3 sequence: CASSAGFWEQFF. The CDR3 bases are TGTGCCAGCTCGGCGGGCTTTTGGGAGCAGTTCTTC. The rearrangement links TRBV27 to TRBJ2-1; weak D call: TRBD2 (5 bases). Germline loops: CDR1 MNHEY, CDR2 SMNVEV (reference sequence). This CDR3 region has 12 residues. V was shortened by 8 bases and J by 10 bases, with 15 bases between the two germline ends.

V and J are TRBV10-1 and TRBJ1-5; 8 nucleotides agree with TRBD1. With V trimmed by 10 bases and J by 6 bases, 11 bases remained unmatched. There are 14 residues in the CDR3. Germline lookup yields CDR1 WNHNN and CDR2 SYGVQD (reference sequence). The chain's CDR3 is CATSTGVCRQPQHF. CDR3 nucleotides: TGCGCCACCTCGACAGGGGTATGCCGTCAGCCCCAGCATTTT.

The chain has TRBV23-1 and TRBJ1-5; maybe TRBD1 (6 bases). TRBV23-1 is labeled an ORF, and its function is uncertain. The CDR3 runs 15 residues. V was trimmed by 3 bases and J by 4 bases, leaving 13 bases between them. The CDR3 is CASSHTGRKNQPQHF. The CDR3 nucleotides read TGCGCCAGCAGTCATACAGGGAGGAAGAATCAGCCCCAGCATTTT.

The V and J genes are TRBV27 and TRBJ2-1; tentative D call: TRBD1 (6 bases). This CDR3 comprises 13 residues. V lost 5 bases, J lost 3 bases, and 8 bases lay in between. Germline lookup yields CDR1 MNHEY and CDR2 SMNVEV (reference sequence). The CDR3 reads CASSRTVYNEQFF. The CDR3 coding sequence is TGTGCCAGCAGTCGGACAGTCTACAATGAGCAGTTCTTC.

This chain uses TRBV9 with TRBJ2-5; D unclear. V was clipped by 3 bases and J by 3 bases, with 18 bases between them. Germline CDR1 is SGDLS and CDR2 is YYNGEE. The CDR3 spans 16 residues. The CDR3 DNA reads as TGTGCCAGCAGCGACGGGCCGATGCCATTGGAAGAGACCCAGTACTTC. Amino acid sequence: CASSDGPMPLEETQYF.

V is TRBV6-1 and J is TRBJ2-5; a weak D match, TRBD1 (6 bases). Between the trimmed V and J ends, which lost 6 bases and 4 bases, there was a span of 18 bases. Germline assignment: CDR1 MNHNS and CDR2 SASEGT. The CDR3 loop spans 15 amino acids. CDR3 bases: TGTGCCAGCAGCGCCTCCCAGGGGAGAGGAGAGACCCAGTACTTC. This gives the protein CASSASQGRGETQYF.

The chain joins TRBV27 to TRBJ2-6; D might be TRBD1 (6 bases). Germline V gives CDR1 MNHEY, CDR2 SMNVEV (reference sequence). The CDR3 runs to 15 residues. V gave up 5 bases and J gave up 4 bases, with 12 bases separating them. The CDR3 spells CASSPPGVGANVLTF. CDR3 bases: TGTGCCAGCAGTCCCCCAGGGGTCGGGGCCAACGTCCTGACTTTC.

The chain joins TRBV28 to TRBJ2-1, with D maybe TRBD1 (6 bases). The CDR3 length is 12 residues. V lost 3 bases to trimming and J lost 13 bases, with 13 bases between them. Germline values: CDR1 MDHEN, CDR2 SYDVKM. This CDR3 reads CASSFPGQKQFF. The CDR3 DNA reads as TGTGCCAGCAGTTTCCCCGGACAGAAACAGTTCTTC.

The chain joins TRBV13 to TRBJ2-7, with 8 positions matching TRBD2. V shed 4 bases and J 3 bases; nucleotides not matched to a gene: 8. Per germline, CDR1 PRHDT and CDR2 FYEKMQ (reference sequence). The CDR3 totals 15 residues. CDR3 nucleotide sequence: TGTGCCAGCAGCTCCGCCCCGGGACTAGTCTACGAGCAGTACTTC. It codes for CASSSAPGLVYEQYF.

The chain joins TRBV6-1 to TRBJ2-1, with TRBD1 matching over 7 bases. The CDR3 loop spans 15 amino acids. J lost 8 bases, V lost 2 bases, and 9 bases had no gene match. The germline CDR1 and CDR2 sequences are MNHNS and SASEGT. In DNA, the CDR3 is TGTGCCAGCAGTGAATTAGGGACAGTAGGTTATGAGCAGTTCTTC. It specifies CASSELGTVGYEQFF.

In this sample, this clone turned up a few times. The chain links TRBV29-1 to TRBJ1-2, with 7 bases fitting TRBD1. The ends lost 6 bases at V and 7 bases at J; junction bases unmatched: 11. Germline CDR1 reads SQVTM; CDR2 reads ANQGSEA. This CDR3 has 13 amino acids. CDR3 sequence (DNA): TGCAGCGTACCCCACGACAGGGCGGGTGGCTACACCTTC. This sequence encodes CSVPHDRAGGYTF.